This T cell receptor beta chain appears in the sequencing data of a study of blood T cell repertoires in COVID-19. Whole-study context: Acute-phase and convalescent COVID-19 samples originated in the United States, Italy and Spain.

This clone was seen a handful of times. This CDR3 spans 17 amino acids. V lost 0 bases to trimming and J lost 1 base, with 13 bases between them. The germline CDR1 and CDR2 sequences are PRHDT and FYEKMQ (reference sequence). Only in-frame clones appear in the TCRdb table, and some are missing; sequencing was by immunoSEQ multiplex PCR. The sample holds roughly 81,000 clones; 70% to 90% are singletons and the top ten take approximately 12%. What was sequenced was peripheral blood. This rearrangement joins TRBV13 to TRBJ1-5, with D maybe TRBD1 (5 bases). The origin of this receptor is a man aged 70 or older with active or convalescent COVID-19. DNA for the CDR3: TGTGCCAGCAGCTTAGGCCTCGGGGGATACAGCAATCAGCCCCAGCATTTT. It yields the protein CASSLGLGGYSNQPQHF.